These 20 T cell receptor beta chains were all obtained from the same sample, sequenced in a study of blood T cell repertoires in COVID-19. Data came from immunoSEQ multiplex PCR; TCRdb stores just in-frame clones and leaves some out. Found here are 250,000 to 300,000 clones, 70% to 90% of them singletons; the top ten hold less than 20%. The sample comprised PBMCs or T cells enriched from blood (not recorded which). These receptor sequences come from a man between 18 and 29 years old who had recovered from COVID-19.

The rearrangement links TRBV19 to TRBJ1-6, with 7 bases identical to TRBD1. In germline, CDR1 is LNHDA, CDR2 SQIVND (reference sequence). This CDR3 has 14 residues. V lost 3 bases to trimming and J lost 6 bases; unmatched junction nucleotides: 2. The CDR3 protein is CASSMGQLNSPLHF. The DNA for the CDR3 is TGTGCCAGTAGTATGGGACAGCTTAATTCACCCCTCCACTTT.

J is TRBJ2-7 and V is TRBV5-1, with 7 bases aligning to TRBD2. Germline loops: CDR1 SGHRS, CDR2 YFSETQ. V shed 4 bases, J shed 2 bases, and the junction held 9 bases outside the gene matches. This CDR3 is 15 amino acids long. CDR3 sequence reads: CASSPGGGMAYEQYF. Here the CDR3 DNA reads TGCGCCAGCAGCCCGGGAGGTGGGATGGCCTACGAGCAGTACTTC.

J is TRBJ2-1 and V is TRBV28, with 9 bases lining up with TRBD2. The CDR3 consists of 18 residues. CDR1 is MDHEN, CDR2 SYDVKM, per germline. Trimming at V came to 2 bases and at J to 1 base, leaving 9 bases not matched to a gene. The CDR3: CASSLIPAGGRSYNEQFF. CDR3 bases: TGTGCCAGCAGTTTAATTCCGGCGGGAGGGCGGTCCTACAATGAGCAGTTCTTC.

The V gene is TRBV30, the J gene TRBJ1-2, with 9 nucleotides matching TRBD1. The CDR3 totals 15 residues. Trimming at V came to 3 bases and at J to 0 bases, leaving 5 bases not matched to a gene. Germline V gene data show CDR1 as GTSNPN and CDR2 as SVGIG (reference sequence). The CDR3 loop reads CAWSGTGSSNYGYTF. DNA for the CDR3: TGTGCCTGGAGCGGGACAGGGTCCTCTAACTATGGCTACACCTTC.

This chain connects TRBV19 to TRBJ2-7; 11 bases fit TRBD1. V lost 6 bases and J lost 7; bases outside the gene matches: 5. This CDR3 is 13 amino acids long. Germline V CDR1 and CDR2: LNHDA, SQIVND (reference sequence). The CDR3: CASRGQGAWEQYF. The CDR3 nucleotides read TGTGCCAGTAGAGGACAGGGGGCATGGGAGCAGTACTTC. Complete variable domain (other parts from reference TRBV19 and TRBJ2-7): DGGITQSPKYLFRKEGQNVTLSCEQNLNHDAMYWYRQDPGQGLRLIYYSQIVNDFQKGDIAEGYSVSREKKESFPLTVTSAQKNPTAFYLCASRGQGAWEQYFGPGTRLTVT.

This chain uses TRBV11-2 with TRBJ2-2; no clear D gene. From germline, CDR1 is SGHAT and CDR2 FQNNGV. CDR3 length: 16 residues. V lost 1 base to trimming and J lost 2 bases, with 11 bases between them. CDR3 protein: CASSLVPGFNTGELFF. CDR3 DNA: TGTGCCAGCAGCTTAGTTCCAGGATTCAACACCGGGGAGCTGTTTTTT.

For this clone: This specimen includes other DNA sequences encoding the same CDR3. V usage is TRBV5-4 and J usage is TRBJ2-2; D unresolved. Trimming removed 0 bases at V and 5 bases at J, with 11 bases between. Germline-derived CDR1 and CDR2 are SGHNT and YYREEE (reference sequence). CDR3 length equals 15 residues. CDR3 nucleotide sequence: TGTGCCAGCAGCTTGGACAGTCGAGAGACCGGGGAGCTGTTTTTT. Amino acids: CASSLDSRETGELFF.

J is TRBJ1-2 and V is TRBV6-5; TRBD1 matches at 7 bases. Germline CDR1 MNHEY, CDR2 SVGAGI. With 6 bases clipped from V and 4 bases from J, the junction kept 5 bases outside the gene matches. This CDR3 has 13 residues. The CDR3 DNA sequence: TGTGCCAGCAGAACCACAGGGGCCTATGGCTACACCTTC. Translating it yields CASRTTGAYGYTF.

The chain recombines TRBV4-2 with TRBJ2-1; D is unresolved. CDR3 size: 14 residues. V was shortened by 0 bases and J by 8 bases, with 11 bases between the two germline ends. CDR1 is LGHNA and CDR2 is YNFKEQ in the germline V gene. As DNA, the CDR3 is TGTGCCAGCAGCCAAGATCGTGGCACCGATGAGCAGTTCTTC. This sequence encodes CASSQDRGTDEQFF.

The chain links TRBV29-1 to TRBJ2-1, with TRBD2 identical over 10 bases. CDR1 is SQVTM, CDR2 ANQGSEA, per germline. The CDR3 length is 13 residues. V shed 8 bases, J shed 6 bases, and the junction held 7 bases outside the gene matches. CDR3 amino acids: CSISSGRRNEQFF. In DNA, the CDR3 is TGCAGCATTAGTAGCGGGAGGCGCAATGAGCAGTTCTTC.

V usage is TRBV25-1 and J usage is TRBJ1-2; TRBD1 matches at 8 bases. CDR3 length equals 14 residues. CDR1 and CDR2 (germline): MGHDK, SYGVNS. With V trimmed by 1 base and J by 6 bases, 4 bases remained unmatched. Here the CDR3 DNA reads TGTGCCAGCAGTGAATCCCCAGGGGGCCATGGCTACACCTTC. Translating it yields CASSESPGGHGYTF.

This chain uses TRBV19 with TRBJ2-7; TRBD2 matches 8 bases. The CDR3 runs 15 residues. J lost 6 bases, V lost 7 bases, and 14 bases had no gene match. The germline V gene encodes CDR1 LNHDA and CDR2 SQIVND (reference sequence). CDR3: CASTQGGLAGGEQYF. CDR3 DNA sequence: TGTGCCAGTACTCAAGGCGGGCTAGCGGGTGGCGAGCAGTACTTC.

The CDR3 region is CASSTGQGYQPQHF. CDR3 sequence (DNA): TGTGCCAGTAGTACCGGACAGGGCTATCAGCCCCAGCATTTT. V gene TRBV19 combines with J gene TRBJ1-5; TRBD1 agrees at 8 bases. The CDR3 runs 14 residues. The V gene's germline CDR1 is LNHDA and CDR2 SQIVND (reference sequence). With 4 bases clipped from V and 5 bases from J, the junction kept 4 bases outside the gene matches.

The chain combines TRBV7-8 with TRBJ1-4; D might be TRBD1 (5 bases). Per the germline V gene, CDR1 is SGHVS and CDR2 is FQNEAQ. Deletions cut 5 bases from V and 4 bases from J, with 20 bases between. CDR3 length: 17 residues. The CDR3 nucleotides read TGTGCCAGCAGCCCTCGGCGGCAGGGTGGTCATAATGAAAAACTGTTTTTT. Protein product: CASSPRRQGGHNEKLFF.

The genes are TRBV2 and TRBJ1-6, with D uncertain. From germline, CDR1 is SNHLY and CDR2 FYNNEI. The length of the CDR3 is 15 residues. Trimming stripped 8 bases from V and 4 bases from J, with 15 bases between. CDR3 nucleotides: TGTGCCAGCGAGGCGAGCGAGACTTATAATTCACCCCTCCACTTT. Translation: CASEASETYNSPLHF.

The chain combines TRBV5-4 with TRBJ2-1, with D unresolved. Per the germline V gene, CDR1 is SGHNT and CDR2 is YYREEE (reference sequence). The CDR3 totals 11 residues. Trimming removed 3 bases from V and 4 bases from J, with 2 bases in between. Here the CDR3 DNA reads TGTGCCAGCAGCTCTTACAATGAGCAGTTCTTC. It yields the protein CASSSYNEQFF. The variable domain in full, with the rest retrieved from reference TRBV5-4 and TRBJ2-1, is ETGVTQSPTHLIKTRGQQVTLRCSSQSGHNTVSWYQQALGQGPQFIFQYYREEENGRGNFPPRFSGLQFPNYSSELNVNALELDDSALYLCASSSYNEQFFGPGTRLTVL.

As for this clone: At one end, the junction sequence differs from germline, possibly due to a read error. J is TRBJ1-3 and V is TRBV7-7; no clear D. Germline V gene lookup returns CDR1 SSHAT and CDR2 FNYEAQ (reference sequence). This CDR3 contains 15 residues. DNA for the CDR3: TGTGCTAGCAGCTTCGGCAGGATGCCTGGAAACACCATATATTTT. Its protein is CASSFGRMPGNTIYF.

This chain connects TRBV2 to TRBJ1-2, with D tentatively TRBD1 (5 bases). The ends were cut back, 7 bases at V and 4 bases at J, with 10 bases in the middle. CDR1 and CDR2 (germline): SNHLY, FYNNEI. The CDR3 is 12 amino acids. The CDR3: CASTQDSYGYTF. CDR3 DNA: TGTGCCAGCACCCAAGACAGCTATGGCTACACCTTC.

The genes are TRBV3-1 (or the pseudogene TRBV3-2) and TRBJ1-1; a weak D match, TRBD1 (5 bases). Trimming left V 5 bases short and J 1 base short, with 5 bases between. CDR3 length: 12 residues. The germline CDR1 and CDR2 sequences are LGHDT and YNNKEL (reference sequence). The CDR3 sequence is CASSRGNTEAFF. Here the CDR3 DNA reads TGTGCCAGCAGCAGGGGGAACACTGAAGCTTTCTTT.

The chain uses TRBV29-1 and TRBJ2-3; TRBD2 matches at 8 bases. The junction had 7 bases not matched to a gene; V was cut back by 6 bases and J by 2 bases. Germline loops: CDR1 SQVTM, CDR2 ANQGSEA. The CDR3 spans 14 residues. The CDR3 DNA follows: TGCAGCGTCACGGGGGGGGTTTTCACAGATACGCAGTATTTT. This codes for CSVTGGVFTDTQYF.